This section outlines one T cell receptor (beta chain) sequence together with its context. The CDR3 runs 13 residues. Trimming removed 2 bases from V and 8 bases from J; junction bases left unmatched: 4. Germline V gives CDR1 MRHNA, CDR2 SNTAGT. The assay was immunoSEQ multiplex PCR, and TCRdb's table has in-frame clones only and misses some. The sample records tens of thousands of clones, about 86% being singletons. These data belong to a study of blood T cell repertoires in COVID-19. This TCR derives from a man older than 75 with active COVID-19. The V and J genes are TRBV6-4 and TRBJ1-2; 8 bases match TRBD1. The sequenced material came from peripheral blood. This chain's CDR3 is CASSDNRGIGYTF. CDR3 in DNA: TGTGCCAGCAGTGACAACAGGGGGATAGGCTACACCTTC.